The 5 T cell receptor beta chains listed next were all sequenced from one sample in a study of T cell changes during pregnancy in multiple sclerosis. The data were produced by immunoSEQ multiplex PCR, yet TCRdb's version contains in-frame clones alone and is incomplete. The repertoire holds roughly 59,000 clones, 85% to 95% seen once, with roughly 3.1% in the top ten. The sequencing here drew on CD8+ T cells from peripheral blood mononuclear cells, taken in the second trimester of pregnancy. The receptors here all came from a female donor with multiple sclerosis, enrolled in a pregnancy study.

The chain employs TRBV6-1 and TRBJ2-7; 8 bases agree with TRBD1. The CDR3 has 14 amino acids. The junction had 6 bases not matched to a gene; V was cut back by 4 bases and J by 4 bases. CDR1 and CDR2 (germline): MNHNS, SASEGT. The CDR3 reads CASSASGGRYEQYF. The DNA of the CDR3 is TGTGCCAGCAGTGCCTCAGGGGGCAGGTACGAGCAGTACTTC.

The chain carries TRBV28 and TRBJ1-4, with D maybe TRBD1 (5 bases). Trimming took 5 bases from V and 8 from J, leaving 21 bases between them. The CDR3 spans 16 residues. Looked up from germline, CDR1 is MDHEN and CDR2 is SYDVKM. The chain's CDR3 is CASSPILRGGEEKLFF. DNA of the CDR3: TGTGCCAGCAGTCCAATCCTCCGGGGGGGAGAGGAAAAACTGTTTTTT.

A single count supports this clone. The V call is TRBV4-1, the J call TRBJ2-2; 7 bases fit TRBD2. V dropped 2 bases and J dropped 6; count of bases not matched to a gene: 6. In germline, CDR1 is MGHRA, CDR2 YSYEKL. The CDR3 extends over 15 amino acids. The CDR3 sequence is CASSQYTGGAGELFF. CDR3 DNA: TGCGCCAGCAGCCAATACACGGGAGGCGCCGGGGAGCTGTTTTTT.

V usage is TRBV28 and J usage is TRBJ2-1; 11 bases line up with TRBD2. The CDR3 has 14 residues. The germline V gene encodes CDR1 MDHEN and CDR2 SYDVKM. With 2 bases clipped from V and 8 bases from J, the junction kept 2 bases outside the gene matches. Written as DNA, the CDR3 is TGTGCCAGCAGTTTAACTAGCGGGAGTTATGAGCAGTTCTTC. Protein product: CASSLTSGSYEQFF.

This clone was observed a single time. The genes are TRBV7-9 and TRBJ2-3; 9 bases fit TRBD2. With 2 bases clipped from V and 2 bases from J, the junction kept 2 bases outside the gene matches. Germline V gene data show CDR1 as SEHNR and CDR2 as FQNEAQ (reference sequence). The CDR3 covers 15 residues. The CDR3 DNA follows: TGTGCCAGCAGCTTACTAGCGGGGTACACAGATACGCAGTATTTT. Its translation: CASSLLAGYTDTQYF.